These 32 T cell receptor beta chains originate from one sample sequenced in a study of patients and donors after allogeneic stem cell transplantation. TCRdb ran MiXCR on the RT-PCR reads and lists one entry per CDR3 protein. The sample consists of about 960,000 distinct CDR3 sequences, roughly 18% of them appearing once. Material for sequencing was blood, either unsorted or a sorted T cell fraction (not recorded which). Every receptor here comes from a human donor who was either an allogeneic HSCT recipient or a stem cell or donor lymphocyte infusion donor (not recorded which). It is not recorded whose cells these are; they may come from a transplant donor.

There are a few counts of this clonotype. This chain joins TRBV11-2 and TRBJ2-2; D ambiguous. This CDR3 is 14 amino acids long. Germline V lookup: CDR1 SGHAT, CDR2 FQNNGV. Between the trimmed V and J ends, which lost 4 bases and 5 bases, there was a span of 11 bases. The CDR3 DNA reads as TGTGCCAGCAGCTCCAAACATAGAACCGGGGAGCTGTTTTTT. Residues: CASSSKHRTGELFF.

The chain couples TRBV7-9 to TRBJ1-1, with 10 bases that match TRBD1. CDR1 and CDR2 from the germline V gene are SEHNR and FQNEAQ (reference sequence). Unmatched junction bases numbered 11, after V lost 5 bases and J lost 11 bases. The CDR3 covers 14 residues. The CDR3 DNA reads TGTGCCAGCAGCCCCCGACAGGGGGCTCTTGACGCTTTCTTT. Translating gives CASSPRQGALDAFF. Full variable domain (outside the CDR3, taken from reference TRBV7-9 and TRBJ1-1): DTGVSQNPRHKITKRGQNVTFRCDPISEHNRLYWYRQTLGQGPEFLTYFQNEAQLEKSRLLSDRFSAERPKGSFSTLEIQRTEQGDSAMYLCASSPRQGALDAFFGQGTRLTVV.

This clonotype was seen only a few times. The J gene is TRBJ2-7, the V gene TRBV12-3 or TRBV12-4; D may be TRBD1 (6 bases). V was shortened by 2 bases and J by 5 bases, with 16 bases between the two germline ends. The CDR3 is 15 residues long. The DNA of the CDR3 is TGTGCCAGCAGTTTAATAGGGGGACAAAGGCACGAGCAGTACTTC. Its translation is CASSLIGGQRHEQYF.

The chain couples TRBV5-5 to TRBJ1-2; 7 bases align to TRBD1. Germline loops: CDR1 SGHKS, CDR2 YYEKEE (reference sequence). Trimming took 0 bases from V and 5 from J; bases not matched to a gene: 7. This CDR3 has 15 amino acids. In DNA, the CDR3 is TGTGCCAGCAGCTTGGGCCCCGGGACAGATTATGGCTACACCTTC. Translated: CASSLGPGTDYGYTF.

V gene TRBV6-1 combines with J gene TRBJ2-7; the match to TRBD2 covers 10 bases. V was clipped by 0 bases and J by 6 bases; unmatched bases: 5. Germline values: CDR1 MNHNS, CDR2 SASEGT. The CDR3 spans 15 residues. CDR3: CASSEASSGSAEQYF. The CDR3 bases are TGTGCCAGCAGTGAAGCGTCTAGCGGGAGCGCCGAGCAGTACTTC.

This clonotype was detected a few times. The chain recombines TRBV15 with TRBJ1-1, with 9 positions matching TRBD1. With V trimmed by 3 bases and J by 1 base, 3 bases remained unmatched. This CDR3 has 15 amino acids. Germline lookup yields CDR1 LNHNV and CDR2 YYDKDF (reference sequence). Written as DNA, the CDR3 is TGTGCCACCAGCAGTCCGGGACAGGGGAACACTGAAGCTTTCTTT. Amino acid sequence: CATSSPGQGNTEAFF.

The V call is TRBV11-2, the J call TRBJ2-7; 8 bases line up with TRBD1. Germline CDR1 reads SGHAT; CDR2 reads FQNNGV. The CDR3 spans 18 residues. J gave up 2 bases and V 5 bases, and 17 bases lay outside the gene matches. The CDR3 here is CASSPERVDRGSTYEQYF. CDR3 DNA: TGTGCCAGCAGCCCCGAGAGGGTCGACAGGGGTAGTACCTACGAGCAGTACTTC.

The chain carries TRBV2 and TRBJ1-2; D is perhaps TRBD1 (6 bases). V lost 5 bases, J lost 5 bases, and 15 bases lay in between. Germline V lookup: CDR1 SNHLY, CDR2 FYNNEI. The CDR3 totals 14 residues. DNA for the CDR3: TGTGCCAGCAGTACCGGACAGACTATATATGGCTACACCTTC. Translated, it gives CASSTGQTIYGYTF.

The chain joins TRBV12-3 or TRBV12-4 to TRBJ1-2, with TRBD1 identical over 8 bases. The CDR3 is 15 residues long. The V gene end was trimmed by 6 bases and the J gene end by 6 bases; junction bases not matched to a gene: 12. The CDR3 sequence: CASSQAGAGGNGYTF. The CDR3 nucleotides read TGTGCCAGCAGCCAAGCCGGGGCAGGGGGCAATGGCTACACCTTC.

This clonotype occurred a few times. This chain uses TRBV6-1 with TRBJ2-1; D remains ambiguous. Trimming cost V 8 bases and J 4 bases, with 21 bases left between them. The CDR3 sequence is 16 residues long. CDR1 and CDR2 from the germline V gene are MNHNS and SASEGT. CDR3 protein: CASRLGRQSMYNEQFF. DNA for the CDR3: TGTGCCAGCCGCCTCGGGCGGCAGAGCATGTACAATGAGCAGTTCTTC.

In this sample, this clonotype turned up a few times. The chain is built from TRBV3-1 and TRBJ2-1; TRBD2 matches 8 bases. V trimming: 3 bases; J trimming: 5 bases; junction bases outside the gene matches: 9. CDR3 size: 16 residues. CDR1 LGHDT and CDR2 YNNKEL come from the germline V gene (reference sequence). CDR3 coding DNA: TGTGCCAGCAGCCAGACTAGCGCCAACCTTCACAATGAGCAGTTCTTC. It encodes CASSQTSANLHNEQFF.

The gene calls are TRBV7-9 and TRBJ2-7, with TRBD2 as a possible D gene (6 bases). Trimming removed 5 bases from V and 2 bases from J, with 16 bases in between. CDR1 and CDR2 from the germline V gene are SEHNR and FQNEAQ (reference sequence). The CDR3 is 15 amino acids. The CDR3 DNA is TGTGCCAGCAGCCGGGAGCGGGTCTATACCTACGAGCAGTACTTC. Its protein is CASSRERVYTYEQYF.

This clonotype was counted a few times. V is TRBV21-1 and J is TRBJ2-5; the DNA was not used to check the table's D call, TRBD2. TRBV21-1 represents a pseudogene. This CDR3 has 19 residues. The CDR3 loop is CASSKERQGSLREEETQYF. CDR3 coding DNA: TGTGCCAGCAGCAAAGAGCGGCAGGGATCCCTCCGGGAAGAAGAGACCCAGTACTTC.

The chain links TRBV5-6 to TRBJ1-1; D gene unclear. Per the germline V gene, CDR1 is SGHDT and CDR2 is YYEEEE. The CDR3 length is 15 residues. Trimming cost V 2 bases and J 11 bases, with 22 bases left between them. CDR3 in amino acids: CASSFSGGLLAGAFF. CDR3 in DNA: TGTGCCAGCAGCTTCTCAGGAGGGCTGCTAGCCGGGGCTTTCTTT.

This clonotype occurred many times. The chain has TRBV6-1 and TRBJ1-5; TRBD1 matches at 9 bases. Germline CDR1 reads MNHNS; CDR2 reads SASEGT. The CDR3 sequence is 15 residues long. J was trimmed by 6 bases and V by 6 bases; bases with no gene match: 9. The CDR3 sequence: CASRLTGGKGQPQHF. CDR3 coding DNA: TGTGCCAGCAGACTAACAGGGGGCAAGGGTCAGCCCCAGCATTTT.

The V gene is TRBV24-1, the J gene TRBJ2-7; 9 bases agree with TRBD1. The CDR3 runs 15 residues. V was clipped by 4 bases and J by 3 bases; unmatched bases: 6. Germline V gene lookup returns CDR1 KGHDR and CDR2 SFDVKD. CDR3 DNA: TGTGCCACCAGTGAATCCGGGACAGGGCTCTACGAGCAGTACTTC. It translates to CATSESGTGLYEQYF.

For this clonotype: Mismatch with germline at one junction end may stem from a read error. This chain uses TRBV6-5 with TRBJ1-3, with D uncertain. This CDR3 has 16 residues. Germline V gives CDR1 MNHEY, CDR2 SVGAGI. The CDR3 DNA is TGTGCCAGCAGTCACTCATTCAGCGGTACTGGAAACACCATATATTTT. Translation: CASSHSFSGTGNTIYF.

This clonotype has a handful of counts. V gene TRBV10-3 combines with J gene TRBJ2-1; D ambiguous. The CDR3 extends over 14 amino acids. Trimming took 1 base from V and 7 from J, leaving 11 bases between them. Germline assignment: CDR1 ENHRY and CDR2 SYGVKD. The CDR3 region is CAISEYPPPNEQFF. The CDR3 DNA sequence: TGTGCCATCAGTGAGTATCCTCCGCCAAATGAGCAGTTCTTC.

The chain is built from TRBV4-1 and TRBJ1-5; D call uncertain. Germline values: CDR1 MGHRA, CDR2 YSYEKL. Trimming removed 1 base at V and 0 bases at J, with 13 bases between. This CDR3 spans 17 amino acids. CDR3 amino acids: CASSQGWAGISNQPQHF. The CDR3 DNA reads TGCGCCAGCAGCCAAGGCTGGGCGGGAATTAGCAATCAGCCCCAGCATTTT.

This clonotype was recorded a few times. V is TRBV7-9 and J is TRBJ2-7; 12 bases map to TRBD2. The CDR3 runs 15 residues. V shed 5 bases and J 6 bases; nucleotides not matched to a gene: 8. CDR1 and CDR2 from the germline V gene are SEHNR and FQNEAQ (reference sequence). Written as DNA, the CDR3 is TGTGCCAGCAGCCCAGGACTAGCGGGGACCGTCGAGCAGTACTTC. Amino acid sequence: CASSPGLAGTVEQYF.

This clonotype has only a few counts. J is TRBJ2-3 and V is TRBV9; TRBD1 agrees at 8 bases. This CDR3 has 16 amino acids. After removal of 4 bases from V and 2 bases from J, the junction contained 9 bases not matched to a gene. Germline V gene data show CDR1 as SGDLS and CDR2 as YYNGEE. This CDR3 reads CASSPSAGQDTDTQYF. CDR3 nucleotide sequence: TGTGCCAGCAGCCCAAGTGCGGGACAGGACACAGATACGCAGTATTTT. Full variable domain (outside the CDR3, taken from reference TRBV9 and TRBJ2-3): DSGVTQTPKHLITATGQRVTLRCSPRSGDLSVYWYQQSLDQGLQFLIQYYNGEERAKGNILERFSAQQFPDLHSELNLSSLELGDSALYFCASSPSAGQDTDTQYFGPGTRLTVL.

This clonotype was found a few times. The V and J genes are TRBV24-1 and TRBJ1-2; no reliable D call. Trimming took off 3 bases at V and 3 bases at J, with 13 bases between the two ends. Germline V gene data show CDR1 as KGHDR and CDR2 as SFDVKD. The CDR3 length is 15 residues. This CDR3 is CATSDPSVADYGYTF. The CDR3 DNA sequence: TGTGCCACCAGTGATCCCTCGGTTGCGGACTATGGCTACACCTTC.

The chain couples TRBV7-9 to TRBJ1-2; D remains ambiguous. V was shortened by 4 bases and J by 0 bases, with 12 bases between the two germline ends. CDR1 and CDR2 (germline): SEHNR, FQNEAQ (reference sequence). This CDR3 spans 15 amino acids. CDR3 sequence (DNA): TGTGCCAGCAGCTCGGGCAACAGAGCTAACTATGGCTACACCTTC. Its protein product is CASSSGNRANYGYTF.

The chain combines TRBV7-9 with TRBJ2-5, with D unresolved. The germline CDR1 and CDR2 sequences are SEHNR and FQNEAQ (reference sequence). The CDR3 consists of 17 residues. With 3 bases removed from V and 5 bases from J, the gap between germline ends came to 22 bases. This chain's CDR3 is CASSFDGVDRVQETQYF. The DNA of the CDR3 is TGTGCCAGCAGCTTTGACGGAGTGGATCGAGTACAGGAGACCCAGTACTTC. Using reference TRBV7-9 and TRBJ2-5 for the parts outside the CDR3, the full variable domain is DTGVSQNPRHKITKRGQNVTFRCDPISEHNRLYWYRQTLGQGPEFLTYFQNEAQLEKSRLLSDRFSAERPKGSFSTLEIQRTEQGDSAMYLCASSFDGVDRVQETQYFGPGTRLLVL.

This clonotype was found many times. The chain employs TRBV5-1 and TRBJ2-3; D is possibly TRBD2 (5 bases). The V and J ends lost 4 bases and 3 bases respectively, with 12 bases between them. Germline V gene lookup returns CDR1 SGHRS and CDR2 YFSETQ. CDR3 length equals 14 residues. CDR3 loop: CASSHGLVTDTQYF. The CDR3 DNA is TGCGCCAGCAGCCACGGACTTGTGACAGATACGCAGTATTTT. Full variable domain (remainder filled in from reference TRBV5-1 and TRBJ2-3): KAGVTQTPRYLIKTRGQQVTLSCSPISGHRSVSWYQQTPGQGLQFLFEYFSETQRNKGNFPGRFSGRQFSNSRSEMNVSTLELGDSALYLCASSHGLVTDTQYFGPGTRLTVL.

This chain uses TRBV20-1 with TRBJ2-1, with 8 bases aligning to TRBD2. J lost 2 bases, V lost 2 bases, and 8 bases had no gene match. The CDR3 is made up of 16 amino acids. Germline CDR1 is DFQATT and CDR2 is SNEGSKA (reference sequence). The CDR3 here is CSARRPATSAYNEQFF. DNA for the CDR3: TGCAGTGCTAGACGTCCGGCGACTAGCGCCTACAATGAGCAGTTCTTC.

This clonotype came up a few times. The chain is built from TRBV24-1 and TRBJ2-1; 7 bases align to TRBD1. Germline CDR1 KGHDR, CDR2 SFDVKD. This CDR3 is built from 14 residues. V shed 8 bases and J 0 bases; nucleotides not matched to a gene: 3. Here the CDR3 DNA reads TGTGCCACCACAGGGGGTAGCTCCTACAATGAGCAGTTCTTC. It translates to CATTGGSSYNEQFF.

This clonotype was detected only a few times. It is likely a read error, because the conserved phenylalanine at the end of the CDR3 is missing. This rearrangement joins TRBV20-1 to TRBJ1-6; TRBD1 matches 7 bases. The germline gives CDR1 DFQATT, CDR2 SNEGSKA (reference sequence). There are 17 residues in the CDR3. The trim removed 3 bases at V and 7 bases at J, leaving 15 bases unmatched. CDR3 amino acids: CSASKTGGTASNSPLHL. The CDR3 DNA reads as TGCAGTGCTAGTAAGACTGGGGGGACAGCAAGCAATTCACCCCTCCACCTT.

The chain uses TRBV9 and TRBJ1-6; D is uncertain. The CDR3 runs to 17 residues. CDR1 and CDR2 (germline): SGDLS, YYNGEE. Trimming pared 0 bases from V and 2 bases from J, leaving 12 bases between. CDR3: CASSVESSGAYNSPLHF. The CDR3 DNA is TGTGCCAGCAGCGTAGAATCCTCCGGCGCCTATAATTCACCCCTCCACTTT.

This clonotype showed up just a few times. The CDR3 DNA is TGTGCCAGCAGTTTTGGGACAGACTATCAGCCCCAGCATTTT. Its protein is CASSFGTDYQPQHF. This chain links TRBV12-3 or TRBV12-4 with TRBJ1-5; 7 nucleotides align to TRBD1. The CDR3 is made up of 14 amino acids. The J segment lost 5 bases and the V segment lost 3 bases, leaving 4 bases of the junction unmatched.

This clonotype was observed a handful of times. The V and J genes are TRBV7-9 and TRBJ2-7, with 8 bases lining up with TRBD2. Losses at the gene ends were 1 base for V and 5 bases for J; bases not matched to a gene: 4. Germline CDR1 is SEHNR and CDR2 is FQNEAQ (reference sequence). CDR3 length: 14 residues. The CDR3 coding sequence is TGTGCCAGCAGCTTAGGGACTAGCAGCCACGAGCAGTACTTC. Translated: CASSLGTSSHEQYF.

V is TRBV7-2 and J is TRBJ2-3, with TRBD1 identical over 9 bases. CDR3 length: 16 residues. Trimming took 0 bases from V and 3 from J; bases not matched to a gene: 4. CDR1 SGHTA and CDR2 FQGNSA come from the germline V gene. The CDR3 DNA is TGTGCCAGCAGCTTAGCGTACAGGGGGCGGACAGATACGCAGTATTTT. Encoded protein: CASSLAYRGRTDTQYF. Combining the CDR3 with reference TRBV7-2 and TRBJ2-3 gives the whole variable domain GAGVSQSPSNKVTEKGKDVELRCDPISGHTALYWYRQSLGQGLEFLIYFQGNSAPDKSGLPSDRFSAERTGGSVSTLTIQRTQQEDSAVYLCASSLAYRGRTDTQYFGPGTRLTVL.